A selection of T cell receptor beta chains follows, all from one sample in a study of blood T cell repertoires in COVID-19. Libraries were prepared by immunoSEQ multiplex PCR; TCRdb keeps only in-frame clonotypes and omits some of them. The sample includes about 330,000 clones, around 87% seen only once; the top ten take 3% to 4%. Sequencing was done on a sample of peripheral blood. The receptors were sampled from a woman between 50 and 59 years old with active or convalescent COVID-19. Each CDR3 is given with its conserved first and last residue. A D gene is named only where the DNA matches it firmly. Clone sizes are given selectively: once, few, many, or a class where the clone is expanded.

j_call v_call d_call clone_size cdr3_aa cdr3_nt
TRBJ1-3 TRBV28 NA NA CASIGKSSSGNTIYF TGTGCCAGCATAGGCAAGTCTAGCTCTGGAAACACCATATATTTT
TRBJ1-1 TRBV12-5 NA NA CASGPNRDSSGTEAFF TGTGCTAGTGGGCCAAACCGGGACTCCTCGGGGACTGAAGCTTTCTTT
TRBJ2-7 TRBV27 NA NA CASSWSLTATSEQYF TGTGCCAGCAGCTGGTCTTTGACCGCGACTAGCGAGCAGTACTTC
TRBJ2-1 TRBV24-1 NA NA CATSDAGSNEQFF TGTGCCACCAGTGATGCCGGGTCCAATGAGCAGTTCTTC
TRBJ1-2 TRBV18 NA NA CASSPLAGASTYGYTF TGTGCCAGCTCACCACTCGCAGGGGCCTCTACCTATGGCTACACCTTC
TRBJ2-7 TRBV6-2/TRBV6-3 NA NA CASSTWVDFGYEQYF TGTGCCAGCAGCACATGGGTGGACTTCGGGTACGAGCAGTACTTC
TRBJ1-2 TRBV28 NA once CASSHRGQGRGYTF TGTGCCAGCAGCCACCGGGGACAAGGAAGAGGCTACACCTTC
TRBJ2-2 TRBV7-9 TRBD2 NA CASSFAGAGTGELFF TGTGCCAGCAGCTTCGCGGGAGCTGGCACCGGGGAGCTGTTTTTT
TRBJ1-1 TRBV6-5 NA NA CASSYSRGAKTEAFF TGTGCCAGCAGTTACTCTCGGGGGGCGAAGACTGAAGCTTTCTTT
TRBJ2-1 TRBV19 NA NA CASSTMGLTDSYNEQFF TGTGCCAGTAGTACGATGGGACTCACTGATTCCTACAATGAGCAGTTCTTC
TRBJ1-2 TRBV5-1 TRBD1 NA CASSLGGQGERGYTF TGCGCCAGCAGCTTGGGGGGACAGGGAGAGAGGGGCTACACCTTC
TRBJ2-1 TRBV19 NA once CASSTGVGAGEQFF TGTGCCAGTAGTACAGGGGTCGGAGCGGGGGAGCAGTTCTTC
TRBJ2-4 TRBV5-1 TRBD1 NA CASSLGQGTGKNIQYF TGCGCCAGCAGCCTAGGACAGGGAACGGGTAAAAACATTCAGTACTTC